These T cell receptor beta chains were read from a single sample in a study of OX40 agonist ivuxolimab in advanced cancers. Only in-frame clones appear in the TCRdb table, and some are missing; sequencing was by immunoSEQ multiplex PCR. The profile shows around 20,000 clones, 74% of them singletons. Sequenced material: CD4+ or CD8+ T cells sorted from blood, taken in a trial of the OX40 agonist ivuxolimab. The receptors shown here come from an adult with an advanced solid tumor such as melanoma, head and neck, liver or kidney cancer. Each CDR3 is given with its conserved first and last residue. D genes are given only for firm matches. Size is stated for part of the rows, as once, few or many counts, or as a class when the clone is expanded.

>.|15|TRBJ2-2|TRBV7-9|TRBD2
TGTGCCAGCAGCGTGGGGGACTATACCACCGGGGAGCTGTTTTTT
CASSVGDYTTGELFF
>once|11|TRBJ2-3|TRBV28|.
TGTGCCAGCAGTTTATCGGATACGCAGTATTTT
CASSLSDTQYF
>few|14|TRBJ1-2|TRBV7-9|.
TGTGCCAGCAGCTCTACGGAACTGCAGTTGGGCTACACCTTC
CASSSTELQLGYTF
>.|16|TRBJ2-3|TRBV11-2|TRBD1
TGTGCCAGCAGCCCAGTGGTCGGGACAGGGGCCGATACGCAGTATTTT
CASSPVVGTGADTQYF
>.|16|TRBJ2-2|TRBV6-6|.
TGTGCCAGCAGTTACTCTGGGGGGGCTAGCACCGGGGAGCTGTTTTTT
CASSYSGGASTGELFF
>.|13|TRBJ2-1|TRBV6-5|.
TGTGCCAGCAGTTACTCGACCCTCAATGAGCAGTTCTTC
CASSYSTLNEQFF
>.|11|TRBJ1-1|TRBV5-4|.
TGTGCCAGCAGCTTGGGCACTGAAGCTTTCTTT
CASSLGTEAFF
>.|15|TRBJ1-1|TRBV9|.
TGTGCCAGCAGCGTAACACAGGGCCAGAACACTGAAGCTTTCTTT
CASSVTQGQNTEAFF
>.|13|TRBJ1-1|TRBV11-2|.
TGTGCCAGCAACTCGGGGATGGACACTGAAGCTTTCTTT
CASNSGMDTEAFF
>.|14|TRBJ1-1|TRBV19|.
TGTGCCACCACCTGGGGGAGGGGGAACACTGAAGCTTTCTTT
CATTWGRGNTEAFF
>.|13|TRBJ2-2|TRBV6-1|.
TGTGCCAGCGAAAGTGGACTCACCGGGGAGCTGTTTTTT
CASESGLTGELFF
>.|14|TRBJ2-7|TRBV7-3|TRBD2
TGTGCCAGCAGCTATAGCGGGAGCTCCGACGAGCAGTACTTC
CASSYSGSSDEQYF
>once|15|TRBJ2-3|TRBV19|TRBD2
TGTGCCAGTAGTAACCCTAGCGGGTTAACAGATACGCAGTATTTT
CASSNPSGLTDTQYF
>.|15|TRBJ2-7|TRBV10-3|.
TGTGCCATCAGTGACCCGGCAGGGAGCTCCTACGAGCAGTACTTC
CAISDPAGSSYEQYF
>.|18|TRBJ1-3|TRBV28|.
TGTGCCAGCAGTTTAATCCCTCGACAGGCGCACCCTGGGAGCACCATATATTTT
CASSLIPRQAHPGSTIYF
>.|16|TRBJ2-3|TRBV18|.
TGTGCCAGCTCATCCTTGTCCGGGGGCAGCGCAGATACGCAGTATTTT
CASSSLSGGSADTQYF
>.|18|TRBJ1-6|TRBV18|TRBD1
TGTGCCAGCTTCGCTGAAAGTGCCCCGGGACAGGTAAATTCACCCCTCCACTTT
CASFAESAPGQVNSPLHF
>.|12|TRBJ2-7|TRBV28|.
TGTGCCAGCAGTTTCAGGGGTGGGGAGCAGTACTTC
CASSFRGGEQYF
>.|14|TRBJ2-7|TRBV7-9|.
TGTGCCAGCAGCTTCCCGGAAACCCCCTACGAGCAGTACTTC
CASSFPETPYEQYF
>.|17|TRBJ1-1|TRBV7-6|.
TGTGCCAGCAGCGATTCATTCCCCCAGGGTATGAACACTGAAGCTTTCTTT
CASSDSFPQGMNTEAFF
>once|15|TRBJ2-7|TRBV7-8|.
TGTGCCAGCAGCTTAGGTGGCACCCGCTCCTACGAGCAGTACTTC
CASSLGGTRSYEQYF
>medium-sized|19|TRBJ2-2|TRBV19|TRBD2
TGTGCCAGTAGTATAGAGGGACTAGCGGGAGGGCCTCGGACCGGGGAGCTGTTTTTT
CASSIEGLAGGPRTGELFF
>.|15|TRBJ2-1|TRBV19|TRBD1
TGTGCCAGTAGTACCGACAGGGAAATCTACAATGAGCAGTTCTTC
CASSTDREIYNEQFF
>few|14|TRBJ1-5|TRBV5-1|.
TGCGCCAGCAGCTTAGAACCGAGCAATCAGCCCCAGCATTTT
CASSLEPSNQPQHF
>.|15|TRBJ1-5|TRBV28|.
TGTGCCAGCAGGTCCGGGATTACTAGCAATCAGCCCCAGCATTTT
CASRSGITSNQPQHF
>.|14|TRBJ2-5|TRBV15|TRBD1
TGTGCCACCACCAGGGACAGGGGTACGGAGACCCAGTACTTC
CATTRDRGTETQYF
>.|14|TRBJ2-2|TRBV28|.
TGTGCCAGTTTGTACCGGGGTTTTAGCGGGGAGCTGTTTTTT
CASLYRGFSGELFF
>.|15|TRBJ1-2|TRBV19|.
TGTGCCAGTAGTATTGGTAGGGAAAGGGCCGGTGGCTACACCTTC
CASSIGRERAGGYTF
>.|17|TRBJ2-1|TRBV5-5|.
TGTGCCAGCAGCTCGCCCATTCAGCCTAGCTCCTACAATGAGCAGTTCTTC
CASSSPIQPSSYNEQFF
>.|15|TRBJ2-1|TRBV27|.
TGTGCCAGCAGTCGTTGGACCGCCGGGCATGCTGAGCAGTTCTTC
CASSRWTAGHAEQFF
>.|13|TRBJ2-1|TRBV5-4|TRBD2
TGTGCCAGCAGATCTAGCGGGGACAATGAGCAGTTCTTC
CASRSSGDNEQFF
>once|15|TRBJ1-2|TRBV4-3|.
TGCGCCAGCAGCCCACACCAGGGTGGTGGGAATGGCTACACCTTC
CASSPHQGGGNGYTF
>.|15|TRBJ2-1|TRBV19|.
TGTGCCAGTAGCCCCGGGTATGGGAGTCACAATGAGCAGTTCTTC
CASSPGYGSHNEQFF
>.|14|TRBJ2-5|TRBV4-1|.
TGCGCCAGCAGCCAAGGTTTCCCCGTAGAGACCCAGTACTTC
CASSQGFPVETQYF
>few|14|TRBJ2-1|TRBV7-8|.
TGTGCCAGCAGCTTTGCACAGGCGTTCAATGAGCAGTTCTTC
CASSFAQAFNEQFF
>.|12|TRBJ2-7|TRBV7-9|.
TGTGCCAGCAGCATCGGCCCCTACGAGCAGTACTTC
CASSIGPYEQYF
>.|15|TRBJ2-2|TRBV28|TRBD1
TGTGCCAGCGGGGACAGACTAACGAACACCGGGGAGCTGTTTTTT
CASGDRLTNTGELFF
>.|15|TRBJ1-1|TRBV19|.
TGTGCCAGTAGTATTCTCTCCGGGGTTGACACTGAAGCTTTCTTT
CASSILSGVDTEAFF
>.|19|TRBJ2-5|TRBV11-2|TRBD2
TGTGCCAGCAGCCCCTACCCCCAGACTAGCGGGGGGGCCGGTGAGACCCAGTACTTC
CASSPYPQTSGGAGETQYF
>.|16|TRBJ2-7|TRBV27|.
TGTGCCAGCAGTTCGACGTCGCCTCAGTCAGGGGCCGAGCAGTACTTC
CASSSTSPQSGAEQYF
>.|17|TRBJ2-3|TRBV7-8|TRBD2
TGTGCCAGCAGCGCCCGCCTGGGACTAGTGACGGAGGATACGCAGTATTTT
CASSARLGLVTEDTQYF
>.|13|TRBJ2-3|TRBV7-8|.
TGTGCCAGCAGCTTAGACGTCACAGATACGCAGTATTTT
CASSLDVTDTQYF
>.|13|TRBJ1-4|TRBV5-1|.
TGCGCCAGCAGCCCAGAACATAATGAAAAACTGTTTTTT
CASSPEHNEKLFF
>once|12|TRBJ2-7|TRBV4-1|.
TGCGCCAGCAGCTCCCAGGGATACGAGCAGTACTTC
CASSSQGYEQYF
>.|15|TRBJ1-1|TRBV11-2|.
TGTGCCAGCAGCTCCCACCCGCTCCCTAGGACTGAAGCTTTCTTT
CASSSHPLPRTEAFF
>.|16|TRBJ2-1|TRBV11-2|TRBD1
TGTGCCAGCAGCCCCCCCTTAGGGGGCCCCTACAATGAGCAGTTCTTC
CASSPPLGGPYNEQFF
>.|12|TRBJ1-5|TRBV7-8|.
TGTGCCAGCAGCGAAGACAATCAGCCCCAGCATTTT
CASSEDNQPQHF
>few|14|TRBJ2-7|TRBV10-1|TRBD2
TGCGCCAGCAGTGAACGGACTAGCGGCTACGAGCAGTACTTC
CASSERTSGYEQYF
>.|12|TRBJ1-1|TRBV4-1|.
TGCGCCAGCAGCCAAAGTTACGGTGAAGCTTTCTTT
CASSQSYGEAFF
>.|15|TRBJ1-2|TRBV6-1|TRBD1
TGTGCCACTACGGTCGGACAGGCCTCCAACTATGGCTACACCTTC
CATTVGQASNYGYTF
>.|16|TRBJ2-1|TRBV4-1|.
TGCGCCAGCAGCCAAGCGCGGAGCCCTCCGGTGAATGAGCAGTTCTTC
CASSQARSPPVNEQFF
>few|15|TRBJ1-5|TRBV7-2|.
TGTGCCAGCAGGCCGAGCGCGGCGGGCGATCAGCCCCAGCATTTT
CASRPSAAGDQPQHF
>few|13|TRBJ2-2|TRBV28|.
TGTGCCAGCAGCCTCGTCGAGGCCGGGGAGCTGTTTTTT
CASSLVEAGELFF
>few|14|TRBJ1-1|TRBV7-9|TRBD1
TGTGCCAGCAGCTACCTCGGACAGGGCGGTGAAGCTTTCTTT
CASSYLGQGGEAFF
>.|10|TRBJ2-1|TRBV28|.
TGTGCCACCTCCTACAATGAGCAGTTCTTC
CATSYNEQFF
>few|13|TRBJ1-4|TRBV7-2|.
TGTGCCAGCTGGGGAGGGGCTAATGAAAAACTGTTTTTT
CASWGGANEKLFF
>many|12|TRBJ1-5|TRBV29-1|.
TGCAGCGGTGGGGACAGCAATCAGCCCCAGCATTTT
CSGGDSNQPQHF
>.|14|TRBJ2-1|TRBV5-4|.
TGTGCCAGCAGCTTGGAACGGGCCTACAATGAGCAGTTCTTC
CASSLERAYNEQFF
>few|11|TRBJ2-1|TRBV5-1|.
TGCGCCAGCAGCCGGTGGGATGAGCAGTTCTTC
CASSRWDEQFF
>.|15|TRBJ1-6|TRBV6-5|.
TGTGCCAGCAGTTACTCGGACATACGGGATTCACCCCTCCACTTT
CASSYSDIRDSPLHF